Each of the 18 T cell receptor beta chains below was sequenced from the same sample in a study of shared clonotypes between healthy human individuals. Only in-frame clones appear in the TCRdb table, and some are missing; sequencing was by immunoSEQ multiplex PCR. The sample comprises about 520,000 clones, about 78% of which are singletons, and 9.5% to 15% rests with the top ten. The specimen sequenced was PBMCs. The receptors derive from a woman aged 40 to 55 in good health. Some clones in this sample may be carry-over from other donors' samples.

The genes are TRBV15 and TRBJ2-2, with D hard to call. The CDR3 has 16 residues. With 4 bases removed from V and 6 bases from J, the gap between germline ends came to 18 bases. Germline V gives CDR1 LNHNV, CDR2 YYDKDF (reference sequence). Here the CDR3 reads CATSTGYSPLAGELFF. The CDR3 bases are TGTGCCACCAGCACCGGCTATTCACCCCTCGCCGGGGAGCTGTTTTTT.

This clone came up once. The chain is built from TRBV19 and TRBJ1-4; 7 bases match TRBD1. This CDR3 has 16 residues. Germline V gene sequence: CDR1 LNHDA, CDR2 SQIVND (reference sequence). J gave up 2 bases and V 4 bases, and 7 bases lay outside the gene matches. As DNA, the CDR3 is TGTGCCAGTAGTAAAGGGACAGTTATCACTAATGAAAAACTGTTTTTT. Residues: CASSKGTVITNEKLFF.

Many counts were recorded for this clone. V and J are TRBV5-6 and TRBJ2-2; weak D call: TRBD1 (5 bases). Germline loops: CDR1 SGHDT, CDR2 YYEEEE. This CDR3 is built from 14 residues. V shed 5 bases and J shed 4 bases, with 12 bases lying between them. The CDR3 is CASRPGIGTGELFF. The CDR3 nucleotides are TGTGCCAGCAGACCAGGGATTGGCACCGGGGAGCTGTTTTTT.

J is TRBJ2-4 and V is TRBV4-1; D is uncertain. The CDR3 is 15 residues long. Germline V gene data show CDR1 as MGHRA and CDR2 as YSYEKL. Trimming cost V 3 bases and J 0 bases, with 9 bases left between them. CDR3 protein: CASSQNVLAKNIQYF. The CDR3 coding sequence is TGCGCCAGCAGCCAGAACGTACTAGCCAAAAACATTCAGTACTTC.

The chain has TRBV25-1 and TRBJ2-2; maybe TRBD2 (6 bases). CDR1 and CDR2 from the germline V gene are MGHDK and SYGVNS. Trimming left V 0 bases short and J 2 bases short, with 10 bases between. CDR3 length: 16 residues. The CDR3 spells CASSEYDGTNTGELFF. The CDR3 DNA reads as TGTGCCAGCAGTGAATACGATGGGACTAACACCGGGGAGCTGTTTTTT.

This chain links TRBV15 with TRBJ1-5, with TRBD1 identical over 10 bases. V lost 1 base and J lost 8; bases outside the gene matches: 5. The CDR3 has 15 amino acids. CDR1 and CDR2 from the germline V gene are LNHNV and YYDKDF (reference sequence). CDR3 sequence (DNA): TGTGCCACCAGCAGAGCTGGGACAGGGGTAGAGCCCCAGCATTTT. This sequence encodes CATSRAGTGVEPQHF.

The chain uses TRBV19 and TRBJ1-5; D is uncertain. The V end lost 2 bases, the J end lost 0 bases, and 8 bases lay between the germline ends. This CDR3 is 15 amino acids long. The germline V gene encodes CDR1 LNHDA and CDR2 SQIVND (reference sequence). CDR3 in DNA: TGTGCCAGTAGTATACAGGTATATAGCAATCAGCCCCAGCATTTT. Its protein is CASSIQVYSNQPQHF.

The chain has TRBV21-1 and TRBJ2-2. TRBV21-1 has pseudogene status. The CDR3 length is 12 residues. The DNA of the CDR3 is TGTGCCAGCAGCAAAGTTGCCGGGGAGCTGTTTTTT. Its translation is CASSKVAGELFF.

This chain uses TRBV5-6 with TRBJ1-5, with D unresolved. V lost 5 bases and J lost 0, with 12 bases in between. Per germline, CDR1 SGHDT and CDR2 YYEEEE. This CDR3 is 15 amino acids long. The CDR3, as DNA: TGTGCCAGCAGTCAAGAGGGATATAGCAATCAGCCCCAGCATTTT. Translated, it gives CASSQEGYSNQPQHF.

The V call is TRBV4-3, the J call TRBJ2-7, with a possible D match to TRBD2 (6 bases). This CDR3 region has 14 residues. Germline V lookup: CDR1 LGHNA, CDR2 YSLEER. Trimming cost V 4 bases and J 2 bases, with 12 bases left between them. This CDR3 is CASSRETGAYEQYF. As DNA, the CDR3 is TGCGCCAGCAGCCGGGAGACGGGAGCCTACGAGCAGTACTTC.

The CDR3 protein is CASSESGSVNEQFF. CDR3 coding DNA: TGCGCCAGCAGTGAGTCTGGTAGCGTCAATGAGCAGTTCTTC. The V and J genes are TRBV10-1 and TRBJ2-1; D perhaps matches TRBD2 (5 bases). V was shortened by 0 bases and J by 6 bases, with 9 bases between the two germline ends. The CDR3 contains 14 residues. Germline CDR1 reads WNHNN; CDR2 reads SYGVQD (reference sequence).

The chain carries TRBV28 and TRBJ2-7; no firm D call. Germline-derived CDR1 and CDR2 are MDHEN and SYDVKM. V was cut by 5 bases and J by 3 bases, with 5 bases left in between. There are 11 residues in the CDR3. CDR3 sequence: CASSINYEQYF. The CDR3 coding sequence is TGTGCCAGCAGTATCAACTACGAGCAGTACTTC.

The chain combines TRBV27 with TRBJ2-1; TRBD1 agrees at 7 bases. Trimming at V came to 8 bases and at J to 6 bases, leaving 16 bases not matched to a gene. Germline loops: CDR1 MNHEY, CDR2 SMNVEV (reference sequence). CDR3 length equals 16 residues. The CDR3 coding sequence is TGTGCCAGCGCCCTTCGTTTCGACAGGGCGGGCAATGAGCAGTTCTTC. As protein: CASALRFDRAGNEQFF.

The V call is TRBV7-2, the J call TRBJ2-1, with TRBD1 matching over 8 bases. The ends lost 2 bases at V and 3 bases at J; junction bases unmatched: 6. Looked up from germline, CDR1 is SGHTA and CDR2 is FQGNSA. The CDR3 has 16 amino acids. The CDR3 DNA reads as TGTGCCAGCAGCTTATCCGGGACAGGAAACTACAATGAGCAGTTCTTC. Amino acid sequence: CASSLSGTGNYNEQFF.

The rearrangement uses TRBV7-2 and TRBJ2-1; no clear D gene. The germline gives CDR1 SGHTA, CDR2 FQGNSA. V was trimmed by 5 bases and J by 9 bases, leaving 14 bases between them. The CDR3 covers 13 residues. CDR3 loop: CASSVTWQAEQFF. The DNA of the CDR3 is TGTGCCAGCAGCGTAACATGGCAAGCTGAGCAGTTCTTC. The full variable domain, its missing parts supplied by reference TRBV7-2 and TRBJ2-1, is GAGVSQSPSNKVTEKGKDVELRCDPISGHTALYWYRQSLGQGLEFLIYFQGNSAPDKSGLPSDRFSAERTGGSVSTLTIQRTQQEDSAVYLCASSVTWQAEQFFGPGTRLTVL.

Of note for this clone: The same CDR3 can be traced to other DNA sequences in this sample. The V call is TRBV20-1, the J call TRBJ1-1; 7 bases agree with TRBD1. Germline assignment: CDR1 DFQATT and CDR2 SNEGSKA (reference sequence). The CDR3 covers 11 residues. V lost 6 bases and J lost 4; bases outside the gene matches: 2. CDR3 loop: CSARGGTEAFF. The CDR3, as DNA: TGCAGTGCCAGGGGGGGCACTGAAGCTTTCTTT.

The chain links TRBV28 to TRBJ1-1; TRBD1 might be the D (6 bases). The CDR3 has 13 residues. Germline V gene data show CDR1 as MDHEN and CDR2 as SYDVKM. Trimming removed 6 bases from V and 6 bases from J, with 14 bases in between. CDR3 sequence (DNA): TGTGCCAGCAGCAGAACAGGGATGTCTGAAGCTTTCTTT. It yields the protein CASSRTGMSEAFF.

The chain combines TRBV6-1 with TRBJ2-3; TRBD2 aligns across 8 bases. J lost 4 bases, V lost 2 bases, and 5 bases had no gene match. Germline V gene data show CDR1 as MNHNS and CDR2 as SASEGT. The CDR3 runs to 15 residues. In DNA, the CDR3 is TGTGCCAGCAGTGAACGAGCGGGAGAGCCAGATACGCAGTATTTT. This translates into CASSERAGEPDTQYF.